Each of the 9 T cell receptor beta chains below was sequenced from the same sample in a study of T-cell reconstitution after alpha-beta-depleted transplantation in children. As it was prepared, the TCRbeta library received unique molecular identifiers. Each CDR3 protein gets one entry after TCRdb re-called the PCR reads with MiXCR. The sample has 190,000 or so distinct CDR3 sequences, 14% to 15% seen once. Sequencing was performed on PBMCs from the stem cell graft donor, taken from the stem cell graft. The receptor set was obtained from a human donor who donated a stem cell graft to a child with acute lymphoblastic leukemia.

This clonotype was seen many times. The rearrangement joins TRBV9 to TRBJ2-1; D gene unclear. The CDR3 is made up of 15 amino acids. V shed 6 bases and J shed 0 bases, with 13 bases lying between them. CDR1 SGDLS and CDR2 YYNGEE come from the germline V gene. The CDR3 region has the DNA TGTGCCAGCAACCCGTTGGGAAACTCCTACAATGAGCAGTTCTTC. This sequence encodes CASNPLGNSYNEQFF.

This clonotype was seen only a few times. The V call is TRBV10-3, the J call TRBJ2-7; perhaps TRBD1 as D (6 bases). CDR1 is ENHRY, CDR2 SYGVKD, per germline. V lost 10 bases and J lost 2, with 12 bases in between. The CDR3 length is 12 residues. The CDR3 DNA reads TGTGCCACCGCCTGGACAGCCTACGAGCAGTACTTC. This translates into CATAWTAYEQYF.

This clonotype was detected many times. This sequence joins TRBV18 and TRBJ1-2; D remains unclear. V was pared by 2 bases and J by 2 bases, with 12 bases between. There are 15 residues in the CDR3. Germline CDR1 KGHSH, CDR2 LQKENI. In DNA form, the CDR3 reads TGTGCCAGCTCACCAACTTCGTACGAGAACTATGGCTACACCTTC. Its protein is CASSPTSYENYGYTF.

The J gene is TRBJ1-3, the V gene TRBV12-3 or TRBV12-4; TRBD1 might be the D (6 bases). V lost 6 bases and J lost 4, with 16 bases in between. CDR3 size: 15 residues. The CDR3 nucleotides are TGTGCCAGCAGACTTGACAGGATCGCCGGAAACACCATATATTTT. Translation gives CASRLDRIAGNTIYF.

The chain employs TRBV4-2 and TRBJ2-7; the D gene is possibly TRBD1 (6 bases). CDR3 size: 16 residues. V was shortened by 0 bases and J by 3 bases, with 15 bases between the two germline ends. CDR1 LGHNA and CDR2 YNFKEQ come from the germline V gene. CDR3 sequence: CASSQEVTGSIYEQYF. In DNA form, the CDR3 reads TGTGCCAGCAGCCAAGAAGTCACAGGGAGTATCTACGAGCAGTACTTC.

This clonotype was detected many times. The chain employs TRBV20-1 and TRBJ2-7; 9 positions match TRBD2. Germline CDR1 is DFQATT and CDR2 is SNEGSKA (reference sequence). The CDR3 runs 16 residues. V lost 2 bases, J lost 0 bases, and 8 bases stayed unmatched. CDR3 nucleotides: TGCAGTGCTAGACCCCTCAGACTAGCGGACTCCTACGAGCAGTACTTC. Translating it yields CSARPLRLADSYEQYF.

This clonotype was observed many times. V is TRBV13 and J is TRBJ2-5; 12 bases line up with TRBD2. Trimming at V came to 4 bases and at J to 4 bases, leaving 4 bases not matched to a gene. The CDR3 is 15 amino acids. Germline assignment: CDR1 PRHDT and CDR2 FYEKMQ (reference sequence). The chain's CDR3 is CASSSTGLAGETQYF. The CDR3, as DNA: TGTGCCAGCAGCTCCACGGGACTAGCGGGAGAGACCCAGTACTTC.

The sample holds many counts of this clonotype. V and J are TRBV28 and TRBJ2-2; 7 bases align to TRBD2. The length of the CDR3 is 15 residues. Germline assignment: CDR1 MDHEN and CDR2 SYDVKM. J gave up 0 bases and V 2 bases, and 0 bases lay outside the gene matches. In DNA form, the CDR3 reads TGTGCCAGCAGTTTAGGGGGGGCGAACACCGGGGAGCTGTTTTTT. It codes for CASSLGGANTGELFF.

This clonotype was seen more than once but under ten times. This sequence joins TRBV5-1 and TRBJ2-1; D is ambiguous. Trimming removed 1 base at V and 8 bases at J, with 10 bases between. CDR1 SGHRS and CDR2 YFSETQ come from the germline V gene. CDR3 size: 13 residues. In DNA, the CDR3 is TGCGCCAGCAGCTTGAAACGGAACTATGAGCAGTTCTTC. Its protein product is CASSLKRNYEQFF.